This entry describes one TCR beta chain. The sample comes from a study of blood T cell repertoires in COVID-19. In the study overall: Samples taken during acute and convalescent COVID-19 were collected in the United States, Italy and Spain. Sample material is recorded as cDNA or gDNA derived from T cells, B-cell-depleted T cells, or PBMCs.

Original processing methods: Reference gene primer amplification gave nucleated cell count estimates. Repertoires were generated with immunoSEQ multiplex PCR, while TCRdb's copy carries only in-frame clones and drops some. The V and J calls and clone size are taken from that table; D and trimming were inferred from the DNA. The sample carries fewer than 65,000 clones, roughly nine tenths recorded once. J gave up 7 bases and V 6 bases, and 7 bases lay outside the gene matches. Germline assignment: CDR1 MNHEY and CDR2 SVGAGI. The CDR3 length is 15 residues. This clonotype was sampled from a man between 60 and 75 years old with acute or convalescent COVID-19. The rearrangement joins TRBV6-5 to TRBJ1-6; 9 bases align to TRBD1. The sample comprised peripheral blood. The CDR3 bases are TGTGCCAGCAGCAACTCCGGGACAGGGAATTCACCCCTCCACTTT. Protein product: CASSNSGTGNSPLHF.